This section outlines one T cell receptor beta chain sequence together with its context. J lost 4 bases, V lost 1 base, and 5 bases had no gene match. Looked up from germline, CDR1 is GTSNPN and CDR2 is SVGIG (reference sequence). The CDR3 spans 15 residues. Measured with immunoSEQ multiplex PCR; TCRdb has only the in-frame clones, and not every one. The profile shows more than 95,000 clones, approximately 82% of them singletons. The sample is drawn from a study of blood T cell repertoires in COVID-19. This chain joins TRBV30 and TRBJ1-5; 9 nucleotides line up with TRBD1. The origin of this receptor is a man aged 80 or over with active or convalescent COVID-19. The sequencing sample was made of peripheral blood. For the CDR3, the DNA is TGTGCCTGGAGTGGGGGAGGACAGGGGAATCAGCCCCAGCATTTT. Protein sequence: CAWSGGGQGNQPQHF.